A single sample is the source of the 25 T cell receptor beta chains below, sequenced in a study of sequential checkpoint blockade in melanoma. Data came from immunoSEQ multiplex PCR; TCRdb stores just in-frame clones and leaves some out. Among under 3,000 clones listed, 15% were seen once. This sample's treatment: randomized to nivolumab then ipilimumab (arm A) or the reverse (arm B). Sequencing used tumor tissue (inferred from file names), obtained from a patient given nivolumab and ipilimumab in sequence. These receptors came from a human donor with melanoma.

Many counts were recorded for this clone. The chain employs TRBV11-3 and TRBJ1-2; 7 bases match TRBD1. Germline V CDR1 and CDR2: SGHNT, YENEEA. The CDR3 sequence is 14 residues long. Trimming removed 3 bases from V and 2 bases from J; junction bases left unmatched: 3. Here the CDR3 reads CASSLGQRNYGYTF. The CDR3 DNA reads as TGTGCCAGCAGCTTGGGACAGCGAAACTATGGCTACACCTTC.

By sample fraction, this clone is medium-sized. As DNA, the CDR3 is TGTGCCAGCAGCGCCTCCGGGACAGGTTATGCAACTAATGAAAAACTGTTTTTT. This translates into CASSASGTGYATNEKLFF. This chain uses TRBV9 with TRBJ1-4; TRBD1 aligns across 8 bases. The CDR3 contains 18 residues. Germline V gene data show CDR1 as SGDLS and CDR2 as YYNGEE. V lost 3 bases and J lost 0; bases outside the gene matches: 10.

This clone was observed a few times. The chain has TRBV9 and TRBJ1-2; D ambiguous. Trimming took off 0 bases at V and 4 bases at J, with 13 bases between the two ends. The CDR3 spans 15 residues. In germline, CDR1 is SGDLS, CDR2 YYNGEE. The CDR3 loop is CASSVGVKMGYGYTF. The CDR3 region has the DNA TGTGCCAGCAGCGTAGGGGTGAAGATGGGCTATGGCTACACCTTC.

By sample fraction, this clone is medium-sized (0.01 to 0.1%). This sequence joins TRBV7-1 and TRBJ1-1; D is perhaps TRBD1 (5 bases). TRBV7-1 is annotated as an ORF whose role is uncertain. The CDR3 is made up of 13 amino acids. Trimming shortened V by 5 bases and J by 4 bases, and 11 bases separated the two germline ends. CDR3 region: CASSLAGPTEAFF. DNA of the CDR3: TGTGCCAGCAGCCTAGCGGGACCCACTGAAGCTTTCTTT.

The genes are TRBV9 and TRBJ1-3; no definite D call. Germline CDR1 and CDR2: SGDLS and YYNGEE. The CDR3 contains 15 residues. V lost 5 bases, J lost 0 bases, and 12 bases lay in between. This CDR3 is CASSDGSGSGNTIYF. The CDR3 nucleotides read TGTGCCAGCAGTGACGGCTCTGGCTCTGGAAACACCATATATTTT.

This clone qualifies as medium-sized. The V and J genes are TRBV9 and TRBJ1-4; D is perhaps TRBD1 (5 bases). Germline-derived CDR1 and CDR2 are SGDLS and YYNGEE. CDR3 length: 14 amino acids. Trimming took off 3 bases at V and 2 bases at J, with 8 bases between the two ends. CDR3 in DNA: TGTGCCAGCAGCGACGGGGCTACTAATGAAAAACTGTTTTTT. This translates into CASSDGATNEKLFF.

The V and J genes are TRBV25-1 and TRBJ1-6; D is perhaps TRBD1 (5 bases). The germline V gene has CDR1 MGHDK and CDR2 SYGVNS. This CDR3 is 15 amino acids long. Between the trimmed V and J ends, which lost 3 bases and 10 bases, there was a span of 16 bases. CDR3 DNA sequence: TGTGCCAGCAGTGATGGGGGAGGTTGGGGATCACCCCTCCACTTT. Amino acid sequence: CASSDGGGWGSPLHF.

Relative to its sample, this clone is medium-sized. The chain couples TRBV11-3 to TRBJ2-3; TRBD2 aligns across 11 bases. V lost 5 bases, J lost 6 bases, and 10 bases stayed unmatched. The CDR3 has 16 amino acids. Germline loops: CDR1 SGHNT, CDR2 YENEEA. DNA for the CDR3: TGTGCCAGCAGCCCGACGTTAGCGGGGGGGCATGATACGCAGTATTTT. Residues: CASSPTLAGGHDTQYF.

This clone is judged large (0.1 to 1%). The chain combines TRBV11-3 with TRBJ2-2, with 7 bases identical to TRBD1. Losses at the gene ends were 3 bases for V and 0 bases for J; bases not matched to a gene: 4. Germline lookup yields CDR1 SGHNT and CDR2 YENEEA. The CDR3 runs 16 residues. The CDR3 protein is CASSFRQGTNTGELFF. For the CDR3, the DNA is TGTGCCAGCAGCTTCCGACAGGGAACGAACACCGGGGAGCTGTTTTTT.

This clone has more than one count but fewer than ten. This chain uses TRBV30 with TRBJ2-1, with no clear D. Germline loops: CDR1 GTSNPN, CDR2 SVGIG (reference sequence). The CDR3 runs 13 residues. Trimming cost V 0 bases and J 9 bases, with 12 bases left between them. Here the CDR3 reads CAWSVLLGGEQFF. The CDR3 DNA is TGTGCCTGGAGTGTGCTCCTAGGCGGTGAGCAGTTCTTC.

This clone was seen a handful of times. CDR3 in amino acids: CATFFDREAFF. The CDR3 DNA reads as TGTGCCACCTTTTTTGACAGGGAAGCTTTCTTT. This chain connects TRBV6-7 to TRBJ1-1; weak D call: TRBD1 (6 bases). TRBV6-7 is labeled an ORF, and its function is uncertain. Trimming shortened V by 10 bases and J by 8 bases, and 14 bases separated the two germline ends. This CDR3 is built from 11 residues.

This clone is medium-sized within its sample. This rearrangement joins TRBV11-3 to TRBJ1-4, with TRBD1 as a possible D gene (6 bases). V was cut by 5 bases and J by 0 bases, with 10 bases left in between. The CDR3 sequence is 15 residues long. Germline V gives CDR1 SGHNT, CDR2 YENEEA. The DNA of the CDR3 is TGTGCCAGCAGCCGGGACACTTCAACTAATGAAAAACTGTTTTTT. The encoded protein is CASSRDTSTNEKLFF.

The rearrangement uses TRBV5-1 and TRBJ2-1; D gene unclear. The length of the CDR3 is 17 residues. Per the germline V gene, CDR1 is SGHRS and CDR2 is YFSETQ. V was shortened by 0 bases and J by 1 base, with 14 bases between the two germline ends. The CDR3 DNA reads TGCGCCAGCAGCTTGGTCCCAATTGAAAATTCCTACAATGAGCAGTTCTTC. It encodes CASSLVPIENSYNEQFF.

The table lists this clone with a few counts. V is TRBV9 and J is TRBJ2-1; TRBD1 matches 11 bases. Per the germline V gene, CDR1 is SGDLS and CDR2 is YYNGEE. The CDR3 is 15 amino acids. The ends lost 4 bases at V and 4 bases at J; junction bases unmatched: 4. In DNA, the CDR3 is TGTGCCAGCAGCTTAGGACAGGGGGCTTACAATGAGCAGTTCTTC. Translated: CASSLGQGAYNEQFF. Complete variable domain (other parts from reference TRBV9 and TRBJ2-1): DSGVTQTPKHLITATGQRVTLRCSPRSGDLSVYWYQQSLDQGLQFLIQYYNGEERAKGNILERFSAQQFPDLHSELNLSSLELGDSALYFCASSLGQGAYNEQFFGPGTRLTVL.

This chain joins TRBV6-7 and TRBJ2-7; no definite D call. TRBV6-7 is an ORF for which the function is uncertain. This CDR3 is 11 amino acids long. The V end lost 10 bases, the J end lost 2 bases, and 9 bases lay between the germline ends. CDR3 sequence reads: CATGPPYEQYF. The CDR3 bases are TGTGCCACCGGTCCCCCCTACGAGCAGTACTTC.

By share, this clone ranks as medium-sized. The gene calls are TRBV23-1 and TRBJ2-7; no firm D call. TRBV23-1 is noted as an ORF with a role that remains uncertain. The CDR3 covers 13 residues. The V end was cut by 6 bases, the J end by 2 bases, with 11 bases between. The CDR3 DNA sequence: TGCGCCAGCAGCACGGACCGGCCCTACGAGCAGTACTTC. This gives the protein CASSTDRPYEQYF.

This clone showed up just a few times. The CDR3 nucleotides read TGTGCCAGCAGTCAGGACACCTATCAGCCCCAGCATTTT. Translation gives CASSQDTYQPQHF. This sequence joins TRBV28 and TRBJ1-5; the D gene is possibly TRBD1 (5 bases). Trimming shortened V by 5 bases and J by 5 bases, and 10 bases separated the two germline ends. The V gene's germline CDR1 is MDHEN and CDR2 SYDVKM. CDR3 length: 13 residues. Complete variable domain (other parts from reference TRBV28 and TRBJ1-5): DVKVTQSSRYLVKRTGEKVFLECVQDMDHENMFWYRQDPGLGLRLIYFSYDVKMKEKGDIPEGYSVSREKKERFSLILESASTNQTSMYLCASSQDTYQPQHFGDGTRLSIL.

The V call is TRBV6-1, the J call TRBJ1-1, with a weak D call TRBD1 (5 bases). The germline gives CDR1 MNHNS, CDR2 SASEGT. The CDR3 loop spans 17 amino acids. Trimming took off 0 bases at V and 5 bases at J, with 19 bases between the two ends. The CDR3 reads CASSEALVGGGRTEAFF. The CDR3 coding sequence is TGTGCCAGCAGTGAAGCGCTTGTCGGCGGGGGGAGGACTGAAGCTTTCTTT.

The chain uses TRBV12-5 and TRBJ1-2; no definite D call. Per germline, CDR1 LGHNT and CDR2 FRNRAP. This CDR3 is built from 15 residues. This CDR3 reads CASSFAGHPNYGYTF. The CDR3 DNA reads as TGTGCCAGCTCCTTCGCCGGGCACCCAAACTATGGCTACACCTTC.

Many counts were recorded for this clone. The genes are TRBV11-3 and TRBJ2-1; 8 bases map to TRBD1. Germline CDR1 SGHNT, CDR2 YENEEA. Losses at the gene ends were 3 bases for V and 7 bases for J; bases not matched to a gene: 5. This CDR3 is 14 amino acids long. The DNA of the CDR3 is TGTGCCAGCAGCTTCGCAGGGGGCCGGAATGAGCAGTTCTTC. Protein product: CASSFAGGRNEQFF.

The table lists this clone with a few counts. The chain uses TRBV6-8 and TRBJ1-5, with D possibly being TRBD1 (6 bases). V was clipped by 10 bases and J by 4 bases, with 14 bases between them. CDR1 and CDR2 (germline): MNHGY, SAAAGT. This CDR3 spans 13 amino acids. CDR3 coding DNA: TGTGCCATCAGACAGGCCGTGAATCAGCCCCAGCATTTT. It codes for CAIRQAVNQPQHF.

By sample share, this clone is medium-sized. The V gene is TRBV11-3, the J gene TRBJ1-2, with TRBD1 identical over 8 bases. Germline assignment: CDR1 SGHNT and CDR2 YENEEA. With 3 bases clipped from V and 0 bases from J, the junction kept 3 bases outside the gene matches. The CDR3 runs 15 residues. The CDR3 loop is CASSFTGGANYGYTF. The CDR3 region has the DNA TGTGCCAGCAGCTTCACAGGGGGAGCTAACTATGGCTACACCTTC.

By share, this clone ranks as large (0.1 to 1%). The chain is built from TRBV11-3 and TRBJ1-2; possibly TRBD1 for D (5 bases). The CDR3 covers 14 residues. CDR1 and CDR2 from the germline V gene are SGHNT and YENEEA. Trimming left V 8 bases short and J 4 bases short, with 17 bases between. The DNA of the CDR3 is TGTGCCAGCGGCCTTTTGGGGGGGAGCTATGGCTACACCTTC. Its protein product is CASGLLGGSYGYTF. Full variable domain (missing parts from reference TRBV11-3 and TRBJ1-2): EAGVVQSPRYKIIEKKQPVAFWCNPISGHNTLYWYLQNLGQGPELLIRYENEEAVDDSQLPKDRFSAERLKGVDSTLKIQPAELGDSAVYLCASGLLGGSYGYTFGSGTRLTVV.

Concerning this clone: One end of the junction does not line up with germline, which may come from a read error. The chain has TRBV19 and TRBJ2-2; D gene ambiguous. Germline CDR1 reads LNHDA; CDR2 reads SQIVND (reference sequence). This CDR3 is 12 amino acids long. The CDR3, as DNA: TGTGCCAGTAATATAAACACCGGGGAGCTGTTTTTT. Translating gives CASNINTGELFF. Full variable domain (rest looked up from reference TRBV19 and TRBJ2-2): DGGITQSPKYLFRKEGQNVTLSCEQNLNHDAMYWYRQDPGQGLRLIYYSQIVNDFQKGDIAEGYSVSREKKESFPLTVTSAQKNPTAFYLCASNINTGELFFGEGSRLTVL.

This clone has ten or more counts. This chain links TRBV11-3 with TRBJ1-2, with TRBD1 matching over 7 bases. The V gene end was trimmed by 4 bases and the J gene end by 8 bases; junction bases not matched to a gene: 13. This CDR3 region has 15 residues. Germline CDR1 SGHNT, CDR2 YENEEA. The CDR3 sequence: CASSSQRDSPWGYTF. CDR3 DNA sequence: TGTGCCAGCAGCTCACAGAGGGACAGCCCCTGGGGCTACACCTTC.